The 18 T cell receptor beta chains given below trace back to one sample, sequenced in a study of T-cell reconstitution after alpha-beta-depleted transplantation in children. During its preparation, the TCRbeta library received unique molecular identifiers. TCRdb passed the PCR reads through MiXCR, listing each CDR3 protein once. The sample contains approximately 500,000 distinct CDR3 sequences, about 10% of which appear only once. The sequenced sample was PBMCs, obtained before TCRalphabeta/CD19-depleted stem cell transplant. The source is a child younger than 10 with inherited bone marrow failure, due to receive a stem cell transplant.

Details on this clonotype: A read error may explain this, as a much larger clone is one base away. The rearrangement links TRBV5-1 to TRBJ2-7; 11 nucleotides align to TRBD2. Germline V gene sequence: CDR1 SGHRS, CDR2 YFSETQ. This CDR3 comprises 17 residues. The CDR3 loop reads CASSLYLAGGLPYDQYF. DNA for the CDR3: TGCGCCAGCAGCTTGTATCTAGCGGGAGGTCTTCCCTACGATCAGTACTTC.

This clonotype was recorded at least ten times. The V gene is TRBV10-1, the J gene TRBJ2-1, with unresolved D. V lost 2 bases to trimming and J lost 6 bases, with 8 bases between them. The V gene's germline CDR1 is WNHNN and CDR2 SYGVQD (reference sequence). This CDR3 contains 13 residues. DNA of the CDR3: TGCGCCAGCAGTGAGAACTACCGCAATGAGCAGTTCTTC. It specifies CASSENYRNEQFF.

This clonotype has only a few counts. V and J are TRBV18 and TRBJ1-1; D is uncertain. V was shortened by 3 bases and J by 1 base, with 12 bases between the two germline ends. In germline, CDR1 is KGHSH, CDR2 LQKENI. This CDR3 comprises 15 residues. CDR3 coding DNA: TGTGCCAGCTCACCCCTCGCAGATCCGAACACTGAAGCTTTCTTT. Residues: CASSPLADPNTEAFF.

This clonotype was counted at least ten times. This rearrangement joins TRBV20-1 to TRBJ2-1; 10 nucleotides align to TRBD2. Germline V gene data show CDR1 as DFQATT and CDR2 as SNEGSKA (reference sequence). There are 13 residues in the CDR3. The junction had 5 bases not matched to a gene; V was cut back by 8 bases and J by 4 bases. CDR3 sequence reads: CSTLAGVYNEQFF. In DNA, the CDR3 is TGCAGTACTCTAGCGGGGGTATACAATGAGCAGTTCTTC.

This clonotype has a count of ten or more. The chain links TRBV5-5 to TRBJ2-1, with TRBD2 matching over 8 bases. Trimming cost V 1 base and J 7 bases; bases outside gene matches: 7. Germline-derived CDR1 and CDR2 are SGHKS and YYEKEE (reference sequence). The CDR3 is 15 residues long. The DNA of the CDR3 is TGTGCCAGCAGCTTGCTTAGCGGGATTACAAATGAGCAGTTCTTC. Residues: CASSLLSGITNEQFF. The full variable domain, completed using reference TRBV5-5 and TRBJ2-1, is DAGVTQSPTHLIKTRGQQVTLRCSPISGHKSVSWYQQVLGQGPQFIFQYYEKEERGRGNFPDRFSARQFPNYSSELNVNALLLGDSALYLCASSLLSGITNEQFFGPGTRLTVL.

V gene TRBV7-2 combines with J gene TRBJ2-3; 9 nucleotides line up with TRBD1. This CDR3 has 15 amino acids. Germline CDR1 is SGHTA and CDR2 is FQGNSA. Losses at the gene ends were 5 bases for V and 4 bases for J; bases not matched to a gene: 7. This CDR3 is CASSKRDRVSDTQYF. The CDR3 region has the DNA TGTGCCAGCAGCAAACGGGACAGGGTGTCAGATACGCAGTATTTT.

Concerning this clonotype: A much larger clone is a single base away; this may be a read error. J is TRBJ2-7 and V is TRBV28, with TRBD2 matching 9 bases. Germline V gives CDR1 MDHEN, CDR2 SYDVKM. The length of the CDR3 is 14 residues. The CDR3 bases are TGTGCCAGCAGTTTTAGCGGGAGTTTTTACGAGCAGCACTTC. Its translation: CASSFSGSFYEQHF.

This clonotype was found many times. The rearrangement links TRBV7-2 to TRBJ2-1; 14 nucleotides agree with TRBD2. Germline loops: CDR1 SGHTA, CDR2 FQGNSA. Trimming took 5 bases from V and 10 from J; bases not matched to a gene: 7. The CDR3 covers 15 residues. CDR3 DNA sequence: TGTGCCAGCAGCCAAGGACTAGCGGGAGGAAGAGAGCAGTTCTTC. Translated: CASSQGLAGGREQFF. Full variable domain (rest looked up from reference TRBV7-2 and TRBJ2-1): GAGVSQSPSNKVTEKGKDVELRCDPISGHTALYWYRQSLGQGLEFLIYFQGNSAPDKSGLPSDRFSAERTGGSVSTLTIQRTQQEDSAVYLCASSQGLAGGREQFFGPGTRLTVL.

This CDR3 reads CASSLSLGNAYEQYF. The CDR3, as DNA: TGTGCCAGCAGTTTAAGTCTAGGTAACGCCTACGAGCAGTACTTC. The chain combines TRBV12-3 or TRBV12-4 with TRBJ2-7; D gene unclear. The CDR3 runs 15 residues. Trimming pared 2 bases from V and 2 bases from J, leaving 13 bases between.

This clonotype showed up many times. The V gene is TRBV9, the J gene TRBJ2-5; D perhaps matches TRBD1 (6 bases). The CDR3 is 16 amino acids. In germline, CDR1 is SGDLS, CDR2 YYNGEE. V shed 3 bases and J shed 5 bases, with 20 bases lying between them. The CDR3 sequence: CASSAAVGAQWETQYF. DNA for the CDR3: TGTGCCAGCAGCGCCGCGGTGGGGGCGCAGTGGGAGACCCAGTACTTC.

This clonotype was counted at least ten times. The chain uses TRBV29-1 and TRBJ2-1; D is possibly TRBD2 (6 bases). Germline loops: CDR1 SQVTM, CDR2 ANQGSEA. Trimming took off 3 bases at V and 3 bases at J, with 9 bases between the two ends. This CDR3 has 13 amino acids. CDR3 amino acids: CSVEAGLYNEQFF. The CDR3 DNA follows: TGCAGCGTTGAGGCGGGACTCTACAATGAGCAGTTCTTC.

This clonotype was counted between two and nine times. The chain couples TRBV5-6 to TRBJ2-7; 12 nucleotides line up with TRBD2. The CDR3 consists of 15 residues. Per the germline V gene, CDR1 is SGHDT and CDR2 is YYEEEE. Trimming cost V 1 base and J 2 bases; bases outside gene matches: 1. The CDR3 DNA reads as TGTGCCAGCAGCTTGAGGACTAGCGGGACCTACGAGCAGTACTTC. This gives the protein CASSLRTSGTYEQYF. Supplemented by reference TRBV5-6 and TRBJ2-7, the full variable domain reads DAGVTQSPTHLIKTRGQQVTLRCSPKSGHDTVSWYQQALGQGPQFIFQYYEEEERQRGNFPDRFSGHQFPNYSSELNVNALLLGDSALYLCASSLRTSGTYEQYFGPGTRLTVT.

This clonotype has a count of ten or more. CDR3 amino acids: CASSPGQGAIGYTF. DNA for the CDR3: TGTGCCAGCAGCCCAGGACAGGGGGCGATTGGCTACACCTTC. The chain uses TRBV7-8 and TRBJ1-2; 11 nucleotides match TRBD1. J was trimmed by 7 bases and V by 5 bases; bases with no gene match: 6. This CDR3 contains 14 residues. The V gene's germline CDR1 is SGHVS and CDR2 FQNEAQ.

There are many counts of this clonotype. The CDR3 spells CASSILAGAWADTQYF. The CDR3 DNA follows: TGTGCCAGCAGTATACTAGCGGGCGCTTGGGCAGATACGCAGTATTTT. The rearrangement uses TRBV7-2 and TRBJ2-3; the match to TRBD2 covers 9 bases. Germline V gene sequence: CDR1 SGHTA, CDR2 FQGNSA. V was pared by 6 bases and J by 4 bases, with 11 bases of the junction left unmatched. The CDR3 totals 16 residues.

Of note for this clonotype: One base away lies a much larger clone, so this may be a sequencing read error. The V gene is TRBV6-2 or TRBV6-3, the J gene TRBJ2-1; D is possibly TRBD2 (5 bases). From germline, CDR1 is MNHEY and CDR2 SVGEGT. Trimming pared 0 bases from V and 8 bases from J, leaving 8 bases between. The CDR3 spans 13 residues. Written as DNA, the CDR3 is TGTGCCAGCAGTTACTCCCGGCGGGATGAGCAGTTCTTC. It encodes CASSYSRRDEQFF.

This clonotype has a count of ten or more. The J gene is TRBJ2-1, the V gene TRBV4-3, with D hard to call. Trimming removed 2 bases at V and 4 bases at J, with 6 bases between. Germline V gene sequence: CDR1 LGHNA, CDR2 YSLEER. This CDR3 contains 13 residues. The CDR3 nucleotides read TGCGCCAGCAGCCAACTGGGTTACAATGAGCAGTTCTTC. It specifies CASSQLGYNEQFF.

The rearrangement joins TRBV19 to TRBJ2-7; 10 bases match TRBD2. V shed 5 bases, J shed 2 bases, and the junction held 6 bases outside the gene matches. The CDR3 is 15 amino acids. The germline CDR1 and CDR2 sequences are LNHDA and SQIVND (reference sequence). The DNA for the CDR3 is TGTGCCAGTAGTGCTAGCGGGAGAGGTGCCTACGAGCAGTACTTC. Protein: CASSASGRGAYEQYF.

This clonotype occurred a few times. The rearrangement joins TRBV4-3 to TRBJ1-6, with D tentatively TRBD1 (6 bases). Trimming stripped 2 bases from V and 2 bases from J, with 19 bases between. The CDR3 spans 19 residues. CDR1 and CDR2 (germline): LGHNA, YSLEER. CDR3 bases: TGCGCCAGCAGCCAACGGGATCTTACAGGGACTCCCTATAATTCACCCCTCCACTTT. Protein product: CASSQRDLTGTPYNSPLHF.